This T cell receptor (beta chain) was identified in a study of blood T cell repertoires in COVID-19. About the study: Both acute and convalescent COVID-19 samples were obtained from the United States, Italy and Spain. PBMCs, B-cell-depleted T cells, or T cells provided the cDNA or gDNA that made up the material.

Trimming removed 6 bases from V and 3 bases from J; junction bases left unmatched: 4. This CDR3 is 14 amino acids long. Germline CDR1 reads SNHLY; CDR2 reads FYNNEI. The table lists this clone with a count of one. Method: immunoSEQ multiplex PCR; TCRdb's copy keeps in-frame clones and lacks some. The sample has under 300,000 clones, 80% to 90% seen once; the top ten hold 3.5% to 4.5%. The sequencing sample was made of peripheral blood. This receptor was taken from a woman aged 40 to 49 with acute or convalescent COVID-19. The chain carries TRBV2 and TRBJ1-1, with 10 positions matching TRBD1. The CDR3 region has the DNA TGTGCCAGCAGGAGACAGGGGGCGGACACTGAAGCTTTCTTT. It specifies CASRRQGADTEAFF.